Following are 26 T cell receptor beta chains from one sample sequenced in a study of T-cell reconstitution after alpha-beta-depleted transplantation in children. The TCRbeta library incorporated unique molecular identifiers. TCRdb itself ran the PCR reads through MiXCR, one entry per CDR3 protein. The table lists a few hundred thousand distinct CDR3 sequences, about a tenth of them singletons. The sequenced sample was PBMCs from the stem cell graft donor, obtained from the stem cell graft. These TCRs come from a human donor who donated a stem cell graft to a child with acute lymphoblastic leukemia.

The table lists this clonotype with a few counts. V gene TRBV5-1 combines with J gene TRBJ2-5, with 10 bases lining up with TRBD2. Germline trimming cut 2 bases from V and 4 bases from J; bases unmatched to any gene: 8. CDR1 SGHRS and CDR2 YFSETQ come from the germline V gene. CDR3 length: 16 residues. The CDR3 DNA reads TGCGCCAGCAGCTTATCCTCCAGGACTAGCGGAGAGACCCAGTACTTC. Its translation is CASSLSSRTSGETQYF.

This clonotype was counted a few times. V gene TRBV5-1 combines with J gene TRBJ2-4; possible D gene TRBD2, 6 bases. The CDR3 sequence is 14 residues long. Per the germline V gene, CDR1 is SGHRS and CDR2 is YFSETQ. Trimming removed 4 bases from V and 8 bases from J, with 16 bases in between. The DNA of the CDR3 is TGCGCCAGCAGCCGCGGTTCGGGGGACGACATTCAGTACTTC. Residues: CASSRGSGDDIQYF.

This clonotype was seen many times. The rearrangement uses TRBV28 and TRBJ2-7; 10 nucleotides match TRBD2. J gave up 2 bases and V 7 bases, and 5 bases lay outside the gene matches. Looked up from germline, CDR1 is MDHEN and CDR2 is SYDVKM. The CDR3 has 14 residues. CDR3 amino acids: CASTPLAGAYEQYF. In DNA form, the CDR3 reads TGTGCCAGCACCCCTCTAGCGGGGGCCTACGAGCAGTACTTC.

This clonotype appeared a few times. V gene TRBV10-2 combines with J gene TRBJ2-7; 8 bases match TRBD2. J gave up 3 bases and V 5 bases, and 6 bases lay outside the gene matches. The V gene's germline CDR1 is WSHSY and CDR2 SAAADI. This CDR3 is built from 14 residues. CDR3 residues: CASSSLAGLYEQYF. As DNA, the CDR3 is TGCGCCAGCAGTTCGCTAGCGGGTCTCTACGAGCAGTACTTC.

The V call is TRBV12-3 or TRBV12-4, the J call TRBJ1-1; tentative D call: TRBD1 (5 bases). Trimming stripped 6 bases from V and 1 base from J, with 9 bases between. This CDR3 has 13 residues. The CDR3 spells CASRSTGNTEAFF. The CDR3 bases are TGTGCCAGCAGATCAACAGGGAACACTGAAGCTTTCTTT.

This clonotype was seen a handful of times. The CDR3 sequence: CASSLGDLVHNEQFF. The CDR3 DNA reads TGCGCCAGCAGCTTAGGGGATCTCGTCCACAATGAGCAGTTCTTC. This chain joins TRBV5-1 and TRBJ2-1, with a tentative D call TRBD1 (5 bases). The CDR3 is 15 amino acids. With 2 bases removed from V and 5 bases from J, the gap between germline ends came to 14 bases. The germline CDR1 and CDR2 sequences are SGHRS and YFSETQ.

This clonotype appeared a few times. This chain joins TRBV5-1 and TRBJ2-1; 9 bases line up with TRBD2. Unmatched junction bases numbered 3, after V lost 0 bases and J lost 5 bases. This CDR3 comprises 15 residues. The germline V gene encodes CDR1 SGHRS and CDR2 YFSETQ. CDR3 in DNA: TGCGCCAGCAGCTTGGGTGGGACTAGCCACAATGAGCAGTTCTTC. This gives the protein CASSLGGTSHNEQFF.

J is TRBJ2-1 and V is TRBV9, with 8 bases lining up with TRBD2. V was clipped by 1 base and J by 2 bases; unmatched bases: 5. Germline V gene lookup returns CDR1 SGDLS and CDR2 YYNGEE. This CDR3 has 16 amino acids. The CDR3 nucleotides are TGTGCCAGCAGCGTAACTAGCGGCCCGCCCTACAATGAGCAGTTCTTC. Translation: CASSVTSGPPYNEQFF.

This clonotype was counted between two and nine times. J is TRBJ2-1 and V is TRBV7-9, with 8 bases that match TRBD2. CDR1 and CDR2 from the germline V gene are SEHNR and FQNEAQ (reference sequence). This CDR3 comprises 15 residues. V lost 2 bases, J lost 6 bases, and 6 bases stayed unmatched. The CDR3 nucleotides read TGTGCCAGCAGCTTATCAGCGGGAGCAATCAATGAGCAGTTCTTC. Amino acid sequence: CASSLSAGAINEQFF.

This clonotype has just a few counts. The chain carries TRBV4-3 and TRBJ1-3; the D gene is possibly TRBD1 (5 bases). Trimming left V 4 bases short and J 4 bases short, with 14 bases between. Germline CDR1 reads LGHNA; CDR2 reads YSLEER. CDR3 length equals 15 residues. DNA for the CDR3: TGCGCCAGCAGCCGAAACTACGGGGGAGGAAACACCATATATTTT. Its translation is CASSRNYGGGNTIYF.

This clonotype was seen a few times. V gene TRBV6-5 combines with J gene TRBJ2-7; maybe TRBD1 (5 bases). CDR3 size: 14 residues. V was shortened by 2 bases and J by 0 bases, with 8 bases between the two germline ends. The germline V gene has CDR1 MNHEY and CDR2 SVGAGI. The CDR3 bases are TGTGCCAGCAGTTACGGGGCTTACTCCTACGAGCAGTACTTC. Translation gives CASSYGAYSYEQYF.

This chain connects TRBV5-6 to TRBJ2-1, with 8 bases identical to TRBD2. V was clipped by 2 bases and J by 8 bases; unmatched bases: 9. This CDR3 is 15 amino acids long. In germline, CDR1 is SGHDT, CDR2 YYEEEE. For the CDR3, the DNA is TGTGCCAGCAGCTTTGTCGGGAGGGCCTGGGATGAGCAGTTCTTC. Translated, it gives CASSFVGRAWDEQFF.

This rearrangement joins TRBV5-1 to TRBJ2-1, with TRBD2 matching over 7 bases. Trimming removed 7 bases from V and 0 bases from J; junction bases left unmatched: 7. Germline V gene lookup returns CDR1 SGHRS and CDR2 YFSETQ. This CDR3 is 15 amino acids long. The CDR3 spells CASSQRGDSYNEQFF. CDR3 sequence (DNA): TGCGCCAGCTCTCAGCGGGGAGACTCCTACAATGAGCAGTTCTTC.

This clonotype was counted only a few times. This chain joins TRBV20-1 and TRBJ2-1; 9 nucleotides line up with TRBD2. Germline-derived CDR1 and CDR2 are DFQATT and SNEGSKA (reference sequence). The CDR3 runs 14 residues. Germline trimming cut 3 bases from V and 9 bases from J; bases unmatched to any gene: 9. The CDR3 nucleotides are TGCAGTGCTAGGATTCCGGGACTAGCAAGTGAGCAGTTCTTC. Protein: CSARIPGLASEQFF.

This clonotype was detected a few times. The V and J genes are TRBV29-1 and TRBJ1-2, with a possible D match to TRBD1 (5 bases). Trimming stripped 6 bases from V and 3 bases from J, with 17 bases between. CDR1 and CDR2 from the germline V gene are SQVTM and ANQGSEA. This CDR3 spans 14 amino acids. This CDR3 is CSVEQGSNHYGYTF. The CDR3 DNA sequence: TGCAGCGTCGAGCAGGGCTCTAACCACTATGGCTACACCTTC.

This clonotype was recorded a few times. This chain uses TRBV5-1 with TRBJ2-3; D is perhaps TRBD2 (6 bases). Germline V lookup: CDR1 SGHRS, CDR2 YFSETQ. Trimming removed 4 bases from V and 0 bases from J, with 9 bases in between. The CDR3 sequence is 14 residues long. CDR3 protein: CASSPGDSTDTQYF. Written as DNA, the CDR3 is TGCGCCAGCAGCCCGGGGGACAGCACAGATACGCAGTATTTT.

This chain uses TRBV29-1 with TRBJ2-7; 9 bases match TRBD1. The length of the CDR3 is 13 residues. Germline lookup yields CDR1 SQVTM and CDR2 ANQGSEA. The V gene end was trimmed by 7 bases and the J gene end by 3 bases; junction bases not matched to a gene: 7. In nucleotides, the CDR3 is TGCAGCGCCGGACAGGGGCGAGTCTACGAGCAGTACTTC. It encodes CSAGQGRVYEQYF.

The chain employs TRBV7-2 and TRBJ2-3; D remains ambiguous. V lost 1 base and J lost 3, with 11 bases in between. The germline CDR1 and CDR2 sequences are SGHTA and FQGNSA. CDR3 length: 15 amino acids. The CDR3 bases are TGTGCCAGCAGCTTAGTTTGGGCGTCGACAGATACGCAGTATTTT. Encoded protein: CASSLVWASTDTQYF.

In this sample, this clonotype turned up a few times. The chain couples TRBV15 to TRBJ2-3; TRBD1 might be the D (6 bases). V was shortened by 0 bases and J by 5 bases, with 9 bases between the two germline ends. Germline values: CDR1 LNHNV, CDR2 YYDKDF (reference sequence). CDR3 length: 14 residues. CDR3 in DNA: TGTGCCACCAGCAGAGACCACAGGGAAGATACGCAGTATTTT. It yields the protein CATSRDHREDTQYF.

This chain links TRBV27 with TRBJ1-5; no reliable D call. CDR1 and CDR2 from the germline V gene are MNHEY and SMNVEV (reference sequence). CDR3 length equals 16 residues. V shed 5 bases and J shed 7 bases, with 21 bases lying between them. CDR3 in amino acids: CASSPRGGGPGQPQHF. The DNA for the CDR3 is TGTGCCAGCAGTCCTCGTGGAGGTGGGCCGGGCCAGCCCCAGCATTTT.

The chain joins TRBV5-5 to TRBJ1-5, with no clear D. Trimming left V 3 bases short and J 3 bases short, with 10 bases between. This CDR3 has 14 amino acids. Germline values: CDR1 SGHKS, CDR2 YYEKEE (reference sequence). CDR3 sequence reads: CASSYRENNQPQHF. DNA of the CDR3: TGTGCCAGCAGCTATAGAGAAAACAATCAGCCCCAGCATTTT. Supplemented by reference TRBV5-5 and TRBJ1-5, the full variable domain reads DAGVTQSPTHLIKTRGQQVTLRCSPISGHKSVSWYQQVLGQGPQFIFQYYEKEERGRGNFPDRFSARQFPNYSSELNVNALLLGDSALYLCASSYRENNQPQHFGDGTRLSIL.

This clonotype was detected ten times or more. The chain recombines TRBV28 with TRBJ2-1; perhaps TRBD1 as D (7 bases). This CDR3 is built from 14 residues. CDR1 and CDR2 (germline): MDHEN, SYDVKM. Trimming left V 6 bases short and J 6 bases short, with 15 bases between. CDR3 in DNA: TGTGCCAGCAGCAAGACAGGGAGGATCAATGAGCAGTTCTTC. Protein product: CASSKTGRINEQFF.

This clonotype was seen once. The chain recombines TRBV12-3 or TRBV12-4 with TRBJ2-5, with D tentatively TRBD2 (6 bases). The V gene lost 6 bases and the J gene lost 5 bases, with 13 bases spanning the gap. The CDR3 is 13 amino acids. CDR3 in DNA: TGTGCCAGCAGAGGGACTTCCGGGGAGACCCAGTACTTC. Its translation: CASRGTSGETQYF.

Concerning this clonotype: The junction departs from germline at one end; a sequencing error may be responsible. The genes are TRBV6-1 and TRBJ2-1; 7 nucleotides match TRBD1. The V gene's germline CDR1 is MNHNS and CDR2 SASEGT. This CDR3 region has 15 residues. The CDR3 DNA reads as TGTGCCAGCAGGGCCGACAGGGAAAAGGGCGATGAGCAGTTATTC. Residues: CASRADREKGDEQLF.

The J gene is TRBJ1-2, the V gene TRBV5-1; the match to TRBD1 covers 8 bases. This CDR3 region has 13 residues. The V gene's germline CDR1 is SGHRS and CDR2 YFSETQ. Unmatched junction bases numbered 12, after V lost 7 bases and J lost 10 bases. In nucleotides, the CDR3 is TGCGCCAGCTCGCCACAGGGGGTTAGTGTCTACACCTTC. Translating it yields CASSPQGVSVYTF.

This clonotype was observed at least ten times. The chain uses TRBV6-2 or TRBV6-3 and TRBJ2-7; 11 nucleotides align to TRBD2. The CDR3 is 17 amino acids. Germline V gene sequence: CDR1 MNHEY, CDR2 SVGEGT. V was pared by 2 bases and J by 6 bases, with 12 bases of the junction left unmatched. DNA for the CDR3: TGTGCCAGCAGTTACGACCACCCTAGCGGGAGGCAGGGCGAGCAGTACTTC. This codes for CASSYDHPSGRQGEQYF.